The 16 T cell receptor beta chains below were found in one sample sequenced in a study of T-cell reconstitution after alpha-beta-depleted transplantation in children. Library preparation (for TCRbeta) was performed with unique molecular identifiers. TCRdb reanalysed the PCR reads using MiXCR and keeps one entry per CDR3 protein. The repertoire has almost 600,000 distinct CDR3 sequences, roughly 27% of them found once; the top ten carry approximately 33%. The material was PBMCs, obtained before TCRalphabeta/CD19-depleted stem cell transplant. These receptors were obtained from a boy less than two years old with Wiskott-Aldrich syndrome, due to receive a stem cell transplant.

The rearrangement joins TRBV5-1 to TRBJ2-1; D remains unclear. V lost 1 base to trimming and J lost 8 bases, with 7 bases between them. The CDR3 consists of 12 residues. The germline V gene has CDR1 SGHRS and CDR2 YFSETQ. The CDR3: CASSLTGHEQFF. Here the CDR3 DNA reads TGCGCCAGCAGCTTGACGGGCCATGAGCAGTTCTTC.

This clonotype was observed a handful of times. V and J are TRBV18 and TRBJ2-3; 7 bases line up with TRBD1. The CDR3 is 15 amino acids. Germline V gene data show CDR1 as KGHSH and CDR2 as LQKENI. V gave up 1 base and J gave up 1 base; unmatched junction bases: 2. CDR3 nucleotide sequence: TGTGCCAGCTCACCACTAGGACAGGGCACAGATACGCAGTATTTT. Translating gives CASSPLGQGTDTQYF. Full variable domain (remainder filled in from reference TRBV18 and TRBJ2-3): NAGVMQNPRHLVRRRGQEARLRCSPMKGHSHVYWYRQLPEEGLKFMVYLQKENIIDESGMPKERFSAEFPKEGPSILRIQQVVRGDSAAYFCASSPLGQGTDTQYFGPGTRLTVL.

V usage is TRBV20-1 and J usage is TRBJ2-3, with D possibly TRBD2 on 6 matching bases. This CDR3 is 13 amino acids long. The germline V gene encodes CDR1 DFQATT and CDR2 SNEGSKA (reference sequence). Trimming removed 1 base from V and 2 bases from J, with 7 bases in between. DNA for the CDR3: TGCAGTGCTAGAGGGGACTTCACAGATACGCAGTATTTT. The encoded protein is CSARGDFTDTQYF.

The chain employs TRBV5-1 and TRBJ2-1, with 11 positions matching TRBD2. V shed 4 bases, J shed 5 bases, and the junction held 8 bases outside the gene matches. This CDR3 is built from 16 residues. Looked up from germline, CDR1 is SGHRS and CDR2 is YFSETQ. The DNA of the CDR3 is TGCGCCAGCAGCCGACCCACTAGCGGGAGTCACAATGAGCAGTTCTTC. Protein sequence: CASSRPTSGSHNEQFF. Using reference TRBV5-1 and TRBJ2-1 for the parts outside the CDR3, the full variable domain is KAGVTQTPRYLIKTRGQQVTLSCSPISGHRSVSWYQQTPGQGLQFLFEYFSETQRNKGNFPGRFSGRQFSNSRSEMNVSTLELGDSALYLCASSRPTSGSHNEQFFGPGTRLTVL.

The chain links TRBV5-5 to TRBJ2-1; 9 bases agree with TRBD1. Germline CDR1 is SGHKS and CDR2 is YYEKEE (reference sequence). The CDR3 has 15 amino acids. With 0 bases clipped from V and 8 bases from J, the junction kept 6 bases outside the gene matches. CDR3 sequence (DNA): TGTGCCAGCAGCTTGGGGGGGACAGGGTTCGATGAGCAGTTCTTC. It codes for CASSLGGTGFDEQFF. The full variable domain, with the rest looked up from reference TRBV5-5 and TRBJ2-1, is DAGVTQSPTHLIKTRGQQVTLRCSPISGHKSVSWYQQVLGQGPQFIFQYYEKEERGRGNFPDRFSARQFPNYSSELNVNALLLGDSALYLCASSLGGTGFDEQFFGPGTRLTVL.

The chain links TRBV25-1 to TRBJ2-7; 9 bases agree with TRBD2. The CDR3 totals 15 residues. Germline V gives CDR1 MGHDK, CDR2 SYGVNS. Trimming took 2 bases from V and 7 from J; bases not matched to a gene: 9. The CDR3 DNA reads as TGTGCCAGCAGTGAACGTTCTGGACTAGCGCTTGAGCAGTACTTC. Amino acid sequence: CASSERSGLALEQYF.

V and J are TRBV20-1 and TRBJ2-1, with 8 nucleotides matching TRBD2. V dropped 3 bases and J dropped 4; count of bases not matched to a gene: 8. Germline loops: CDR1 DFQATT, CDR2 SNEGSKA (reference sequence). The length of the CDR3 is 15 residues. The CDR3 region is CSARGVLAGYNEQFF. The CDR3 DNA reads TGCAGTGCTAGGGGCGTATTAGCGGGGTACAATGAGCAGTTCTTC.

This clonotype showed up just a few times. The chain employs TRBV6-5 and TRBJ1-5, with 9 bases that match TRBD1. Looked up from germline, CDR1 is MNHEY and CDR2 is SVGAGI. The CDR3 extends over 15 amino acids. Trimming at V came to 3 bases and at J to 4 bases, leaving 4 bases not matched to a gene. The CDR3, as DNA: TGTGCCAGCAGTTATTTCGGGACAGGGAATCAGCCCCAGCATTTT. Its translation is CASSYFGTGNQPQHF.

The CDR3 is CAWSRGAPSEQYF. CDR3 coding DNA: TGTGCCTGGAGTCGAGGGGCCCCTTCCGAGCAGTACTTC. The rearrangement uses TRBV30 and TRBJ2-7, with D tentatively TRBD1 or TRBD2 (5 bases each). Trimming stripped 2 bases from V and 6 bases from J, with 14 bases between. The CDR3 consists of 13 residues. CDR1 is GTSNPN and CDR2 is SVGIG in the germline V gene (reference sequence).

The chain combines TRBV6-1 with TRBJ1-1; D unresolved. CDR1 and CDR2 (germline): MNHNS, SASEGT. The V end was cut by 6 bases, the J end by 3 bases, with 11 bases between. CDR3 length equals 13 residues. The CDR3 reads CASRVNTDTEAFF. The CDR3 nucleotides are TGTGCCAGCAGGGTGAATACGGACACTGAAGCTTTCTTT.

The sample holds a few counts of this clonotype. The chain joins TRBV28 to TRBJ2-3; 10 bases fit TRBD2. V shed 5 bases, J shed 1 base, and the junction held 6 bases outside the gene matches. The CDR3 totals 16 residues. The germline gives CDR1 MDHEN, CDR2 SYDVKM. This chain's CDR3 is CASSMLAGVGTDTQYF. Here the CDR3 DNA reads TGTGCCAGCAGTATGCTAGCGGGAGTGGGCACAGATACGCAGTATTTT.

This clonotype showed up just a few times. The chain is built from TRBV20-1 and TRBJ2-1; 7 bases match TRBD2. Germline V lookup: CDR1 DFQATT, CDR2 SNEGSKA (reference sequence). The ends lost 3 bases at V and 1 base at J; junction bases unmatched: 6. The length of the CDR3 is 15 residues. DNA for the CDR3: TGCAGTGCTAGGGGGGGGAGAGCATCCTACAATGAGCAGTTCTTC. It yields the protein CSARGGRASYNEQFF.

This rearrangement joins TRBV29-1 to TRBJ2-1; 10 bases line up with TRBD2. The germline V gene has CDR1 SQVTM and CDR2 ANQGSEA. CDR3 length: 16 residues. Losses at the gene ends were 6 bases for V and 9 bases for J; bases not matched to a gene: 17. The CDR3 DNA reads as TGCAGCGTGGTCGCAGCGGGAGGGCCTTCTTTCGTTGAGCAGTTCTTC. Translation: CSVVAAGGPSFVEQFF.

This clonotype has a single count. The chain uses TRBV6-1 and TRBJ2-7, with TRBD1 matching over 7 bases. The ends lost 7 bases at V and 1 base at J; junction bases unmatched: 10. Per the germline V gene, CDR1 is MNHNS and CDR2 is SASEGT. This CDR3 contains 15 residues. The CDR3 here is CASTPTGTVSYEQYF. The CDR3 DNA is TGTGCCAGCACTCCTACCGGGACAGTGTCCTACGAGCAGTACTTC.

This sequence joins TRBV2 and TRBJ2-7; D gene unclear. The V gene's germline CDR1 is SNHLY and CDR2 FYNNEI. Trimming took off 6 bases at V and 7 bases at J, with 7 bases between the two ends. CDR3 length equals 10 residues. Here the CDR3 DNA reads TGTGCCAGCAGGAGAGAAGAGCAGTACTTC. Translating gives CASRREEQYF. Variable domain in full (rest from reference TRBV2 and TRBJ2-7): EPEVTQTPSHQVTQMGQEVILRCVPISNHLYFYWYRQILGQKVEFLVSFYNNEISEKSEIFDDQFSVERPDGSNFTLKIRSTKLEDSAMYFCASRREEQYFGPGTRLTVT.

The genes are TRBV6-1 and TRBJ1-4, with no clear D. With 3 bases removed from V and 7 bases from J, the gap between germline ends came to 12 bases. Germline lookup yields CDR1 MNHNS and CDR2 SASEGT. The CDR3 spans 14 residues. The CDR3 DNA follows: TGTGCCAGCAGTGAGGCGGTTCCCGGTGAAAAACTGTTTTTT. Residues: CASSEAVPGEKLFF.